Following are 5 T cell receptor beta chains from one sample sequenced in a study of cytomegalovirus exposure and HLA in healthy donors. The PCR had 60 Vbeta and 13 Jbeta primers. Data came from immunoSEQ multiplex PCR; TCRdb stores just in-frame clones and leaves some out. The sample comprises 110,000 to 150,000 clones, around 80% of which are singletons, and approximately 2.1% rests with the top ten. Specimen: PBMCs. These receptors were obtained from a man younger than 40 in good health and CMV-seronegative.

The rearrangement uses TRBV5-8 and TRBJ2-1, with 9 nucleotides matching TRBD2. V shed 6 bases, J shed 0 bases, and the junction held 4 bases outside the gene matches. Per germline, CDR1 SGHTS and CDR2 YDEGEE. The CDR3 extends over 15 amino acids. CDR3 residues: CASNGLARSYNEQFF. CDR3 nucleotides: TGTGCCAGCAACGGACTAGCGCGCTCCTACAATGAGCAGTTCTTC.

This chain joins TRBV5-1 and TRBJ1-1, with TRBD1 matching 8 bases. From germline, CDR1 is SGHRS and CDR2 YFSETQ. The CDR3 loop spans 14 amino acids. The V segment lost 7 bases and the J segment 7 bases; nucleotides outside the gene matches: 12. CDR3 protein: CASGQDREADEAFF. The DNA of the CDR3 is TGCGCCAGCGGCCAGGACAGGGAGGCGGATGAAGCTTTCTTT.

V usage is TRBV28 and J usage is TRBJ2-7; 10 bases fit TRBD1. V lost 4 bases to trimming and J lost 2 bases; unmatched junction nucleotides: 5. The CDR3 contains 15 residues. Per the germline V gene, CDR1 is MDHEN and CDR2 is SYDVKM. In nucleotides, the CDR3 is TGTGCCAGCAGTTCCCGGGACAGGGGACCCTACGAGCAGTACTTC. Translated, it gives CASSSRDRGPYEQYF.

The sample holds a few counts of this clone. This chain connects TRBV7-2 to TRBJ2-3; D might be TRBD2 (6 bases). Germline V CDR1 and CDR2: SGHTA, FQGNSA. CDR3 size: 11 residues. The germline V and J ends were trimmed by 5 bases and 6 bases, with 6 bases remaining between them. The CDR3 DNA reads as TGTGCCAGCAGCCGGGGGGATACGCAGTATTTT. Residues: CASSRGDTQYF.

This sequence joins TRBV5-1 and TRBJ2-2; 7 positions match TRBD1. V lost 3 bases to trimming and J lost 7 bases; unmatched junction nucleotides: 6. The CDR3 is 14 residues long. CDR1 and CDR2 from the germline V gene are SGHRS and YFSETQ. CDR3 nucleotides: TGCGCCAGCAGCTACGGACAGGATGGCGGGGAGCTGTTTTTT. Amino acid sequence: CASSYGQDGGELFF.